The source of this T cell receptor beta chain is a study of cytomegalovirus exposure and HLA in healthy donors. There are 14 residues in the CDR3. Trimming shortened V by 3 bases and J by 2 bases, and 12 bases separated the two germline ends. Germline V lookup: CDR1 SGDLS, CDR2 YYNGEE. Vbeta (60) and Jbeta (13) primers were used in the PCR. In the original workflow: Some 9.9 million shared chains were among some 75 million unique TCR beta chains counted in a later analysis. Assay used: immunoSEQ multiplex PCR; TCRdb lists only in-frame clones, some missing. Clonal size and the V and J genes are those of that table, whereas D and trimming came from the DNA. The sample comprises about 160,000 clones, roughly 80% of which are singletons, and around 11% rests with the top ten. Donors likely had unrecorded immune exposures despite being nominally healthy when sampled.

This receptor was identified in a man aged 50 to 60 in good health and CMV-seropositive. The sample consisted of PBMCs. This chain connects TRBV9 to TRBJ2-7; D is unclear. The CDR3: CASSARYDTYEQYF. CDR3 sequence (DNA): TGTGCCAGCAGCGCCCGCTACGACACCTACGAGCAGTACTTC.